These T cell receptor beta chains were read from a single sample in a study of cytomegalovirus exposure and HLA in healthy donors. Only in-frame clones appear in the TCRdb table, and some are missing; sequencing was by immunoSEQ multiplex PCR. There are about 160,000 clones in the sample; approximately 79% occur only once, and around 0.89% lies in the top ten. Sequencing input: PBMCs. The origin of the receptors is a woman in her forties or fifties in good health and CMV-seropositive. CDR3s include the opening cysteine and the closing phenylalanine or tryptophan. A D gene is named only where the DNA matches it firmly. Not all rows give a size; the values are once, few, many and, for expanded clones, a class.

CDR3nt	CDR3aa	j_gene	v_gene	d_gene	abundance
TGCGCCAGCAGCCAACCTAGACTAGCCGCCAACTACGAGCAGTACTTC	CASSQPRLAANYEQYF	TRBJ2-7	TRBV4-1	TRBD2	NA
TGTGCCAGCAGCCGACTAGACAGTAACTATGGCTACACCTTC	CASSRLDSNYGYTF	TRBJ1-2	TRBV7-9	NA	NA
TGTGCCAGCAGTGGTCCGGAGCGTGACAATGAGCAGTTCTTC	CASSGPERDNEQFF	TRBJ2-1	TRBV2	NA	NA
TGTGCCAGCAGTGAGACAGGGAACTATGGCTACACCTTC	CASSETGNYGYTF	TRBJ1-2	TRBV6-5	TRBD1	NA
TGTGCCAGCAGAATTCGCGGGGTGAACACTGAAGCTTTCTTT	CASRIRGVNTEAFF	TRBJ1-1	TRBV27	NA	NA
TGTGCCAGCACCGGAGGGGACGGGGAGCTGTTTTTT	CASTGGDGELFF	TRBJ2-2	TRBV6-5	NA	NA
TGTGCCAGCAGTTCGGACAGGATTAGCACAGATACGCAGTATTTT	CASSSDRISTDTQYF	TRBJ2-3	TRBV11-2	TRBD1	NA
TGTGCCAGCAGTCCCCAGACATGGGATGGCTACACCTTC	CASSPQTWDGYTF	TRBJ1-2	TRBV6-5	NA	few
TGTGCCAGCCCCCATGGTGCGGATACGCAGTATTTT	CASPHGADTQYF	TRBJ2-3	TRBV9	NA	NA
TGTGCCAGCAGCTTAGAGGCTAGCGGGGGGAAGACCCAGTACTTC	CASSLEASGGKTQYF	TRBJ2-5	TRBV7-2	TRBD2	NA
TGCGCCAGCAGTGAGGGGGGGACAGGGTCGTCATCTGGAAACACCATATATTTT	CASSEGGTGSSSGNTIYF	TRBJ1-3	TRBV10-2	TRBD1	NA
TGCGCCAGCAGCCCGCGTCCATTTAGGGACAGCTCCTACGAGCAGTACTTC	CASSPRPFRDSSYEQYF	TRBJ2-7	TRBV4-1	TRBD1	few
TGTGCCAGCAGCTTGGCACAGGGGACCTTCTATGGCTACACCTTC	CASSLAQGTFYGYTF	TRBJ1-2	TRBV5-5	TRBD1	NA
TGCAGCGTTGTTAAACAGGAGTACGGGGAGACCCAGTACTTC	CSVVKQEYGETQYF	TRBJ2-5	TRBV29-1	NA	few
TGTGCCAGCAACCTGATGACAGGGGCTTTTAATGGCTACACCTTC	CASNLMTGAFNGYTF	TRBJ1-2	TRBV5-6	TRBD1	NA
TGTGCCTGGGGACCCGGGACTTCTAATTCACCCCTCCACTTT	CAWGPGTSNSPLHF	TRBJ1-6	TRBV30	NA	NA
TGTGCCAGTAGTATTGGGGCGGTGAACAATGAGCAGTTCTTC	CASSIGAVNNEQFF	TRBJ2-1	TRBV19	NA	NA
TGCGCCAGCAGCCAAGTCCCCGGGACAGGGGGCATCTCAGGGTCACCCCTCCACTTT	CASSQVPGTGGISGSPLHF	TRBJ1-6	TRBV4-1	TRBD1	NA
TGTGCCACGAGACAGGGGACCTACGATACGCAGTATTTT	CATRQGTYDTQYF	TRBJ2-3	TRBV28	TRBD1	NA
TGTGCCAGCAGCTCACGACTGGGCACTGAAGCTTTCTTT	CASSSRLGTEAFF	TRBJ1-1	TRBV7-9	NA	NA
TGTGCCACCGCGAGGGCAGGGGGGAATCAAGAGACCCAGTACTTC	CATARAGGNQETQYF	TRBJ2-5	TRBV10-3	NA	NA
TGTGCCAGCAGGGAGAGGAGGGGCAGGGGGTCGGACTATGGCTACACCTTC	CASRERRGRGSDYGYTF	TRBJ1-2	TRBV7-8	TRBD1	NA
TGTGCCAGCAGTTCAGGGGGTCGGGCAGATACGCAGTATTTT	CASSSGGRADTQYF	TRBJ2-3	TRBV28	TRBD1	NA
TGTGCCAGCAGTTCTGGGGACTGGGGGAACTACGAGCAGTACTTC	CASSSGDWGNYEQYF	TRBJ2-7	TRBV27	NA	few
TGTGCCAGCAGCTTAGTCCCAGGGGATGAAAAACTGTTTTTT	CASSLVPGDEKLFF	TRBJ1-4	TRBV7-9	NA	NA
TGTGCCAGCAGCTCAGGACTAGCGGGTACTAAAGAGACCCAGTACTTC	CASSSGLAGTKETQYF	TRBJ2-5	TRBV7-3	TRBD2	NA
TGTGCCAGCAGCCCACCGCGGGTCCGTGAGACCCAGTACTTC	CASSPPRVRETQYF	TRBJ2-5	TRBV5-6	NA	NA
TGTGCCAGCGTTCAGGGGGCCTTGACTTCACCCCTCCACTTT	CASVQGALTSPLHF	TRBJ1-6	TRBV6-1	TRBD1	NA
TGTGCCAGCAGCCGAGAGCGGGGGGGCGGGGAGACCCAGTACTTC	CASSRERGGGETQYF	TRBJ2-5	TRBV4-2	TRBD2	few
TGTGCCAGCAGTTTACTCGGGGTTCGGGACGAGCAGTACTTC	CASSLLGVRDEQYF	TRBJ2-7	TRBV28	NA	NA
TGTTCCAGCAGCTTATTTCTGGGGGAGCTGTTTTTT	CSSSLFLGELFF	TRBJ2-2	TRBV7-9	NA	NA
TGTGCCAGCAGCCAAGTCTATTCGTCCGGGCAGCCCCAGCATTTT	CASSQVYSSGQPQHF	TRBJ1-5	TRBV4-2	NA	NA
TGTGCCAGCTCTCCCCGGTGGGGCTACACCTTC	CASSPRWGYTF	TRBJ1-2	TRBV6-6	NA	few
TGTGCCAGCAGCTACAGCGGGCTCGGGTCCCAGTACTTC	CASSYSGLGSQYF	TRBJ2-5	TRBV7-9	NA	NA
TGTGCCAGCAGTTTTAGCGGGAGGGGCCGAGCTGATACGCAGTATTTT	CASSFSGRGRADTQYF	TRBJ2-3	TRBV27	TRBD2	NA
TGTGCCAGCAGTGGGACGGGAGGGGGTGGCACTGAAGCTTTCTTT	CASSGTGGGGTEAFF	TRBJ1-1	TRBV2	NA	NA
TGTGCCAGCCGGACAGGAATTACAACTAATGAAAAACTGTTTTTT	CASRTGITTNEKLFF	TRBJ1-4	TRBV2	TRBD1	NA
TGTGCCAGTGCACAGGGGGCGGGGTACGAGCAGTACTTC	CASAQGAGYEQYF	TRBJ2-7	TRBV2	TRBD1	once
TGTGCCTGGAGTGGCCTAGCGGGAGGGGGGTTTAGCACAGATACGCAGTATTTT	CAWSGLAGGGFSTDTQYF	TRBJ2-3	TRBV30	TRBD2	NA
TGTGCCAGCAGTCAACCGACAGGGACCGGCGAAAAACTGTTTTTT	CASSQPTGTGEKLFF	TRBJ1-4	TRBV5-6	TRBD1	NA
TGTGCCAGCAGTTTTCAGAACCCTGGGGAGCTGTTTTTT	CASSFQNPGELFF	TRBJ2-2	TRBV27	NA	NA
TGCAGCGTTGCCAGGGGCACTGAAGCTTTCTTT	CSVARGTEAFF	TRBJ1-1	TRBV29-1	NA	few
TGTGCCAGCAGCCCACCGGGACAGGGCAATTCACCCCTCCACTTT	CASSPPGQGNSPLHF	TRBJ1-6	TRBV7-9	TRBD1	NA
TGCGCCAGCAGTCAAGATCAAGACCCGCGACGGGGGTGGGGCTACACCTTC	CASSQDQDPRRGWGYTF	TRBJ1-2	TRBV4-3	NA	NA
TGCGCCAGCAGTGAGAGCAGACAGCTTGACGAGCAGTACTTC	CASSESRQLDEQYF	TRBJ2-7	TRBV10-1	NA	few
TGTGCCAGCAGCCCCGGACAGGGGGCCAGCGAGCAGTACTTC	CASSPGQGASEQYF	TRBJ2-7	TRBV7-9	TRBD1	NA
TGTGCCAGCAGCTTAGAACAGGGGTTCTACGAGCAGTACTTC	CASSLEQGFYEQYF	TRBJ2-7	TRBV7-6	TRBD1	NA
TGTGCCAGCAGTTCGGAGGGGGCCACTGAAGCTTTCTTT	CASSSEGATEAFF	TRBJ1-1	TRBV28	TRBD1	NA
TGCGCCAGCAGCGACCAGGGCACAGGTGGGGAGACCCAGTACTTC	CASSDQGTGGETQYF	TRBJ2-5	TRBV5-1	NA	NA
TGCGCCAGCAGTGAGTCGAGACTGGGACAGGGGGCAGATACGCAGTATTTT	CASSESRLGQGADTQYF	TRBJ2-3	TRBV10-2	TRBD1	few
TGTGCCAGCTCACGGACAGGAGAGAACTATGGCTACACCTTC	CASSRTGENYGYTF	TRBJ1-2	TRBV18	TRBD1	NA
TGTGCCAGCACCGGACAGGGGAACACTGAAGCTTTCTTT	CASTGQGNTEAFF	TRBJ1-1	TRBV2	TRBD1	NA
TGTGCCAGCAGCTACAGGGGGCGGACCTACAATGAGCAGTTCTTC	CASSYRGRTYNEQFF	TRBJ2-1	TRBV7-9	TRBD1	few
TGTGCCAGCAGTGGTTTTCTCGGGGGTGAAAAACTGTTTTTT	CASSGFLGGEKLFF	TRBJ1-4	TRBV2	NA	few
TGCGCCAGCAGCGACGACAGGGGGCGAACAGAGACCCAGTACTTC	CASSDDRGRTETQYF	TRBJ2-5	TRBV5-1	TRBD1	once
TGTGCCAGCTCACCATATGAGGGTCAAGAGACCCAGTACTTC	CASSPYEGQETQYF	TRBJ2-5	TRBV18	NA	NA
TGTGCCAGCAGTTCAGGGGCAACTAATGAAAAACTGTTTTTT	CASSSGATNEKLFF	TRBJ1-4	TRBV6-5	NA	few
TGTGCCAGCTCACTCTCCGTTAGCAACGAAAAACTGTTTTTT	CASSLSVSNEKLFF	TRBJ1-4	TRBV18	NA	once
TGTGCCAGTAGTATGGGGGCTGGTTATGGCTACACCTTC	CASSMGAGYGYTF	TRBJ1-2	TRBV19	NA	NA